This entry lists 23 T cell receptor beta chains sequenced from one sample in a study of CD8 T cells in ankylosing spondylitis. TCRdb independently ran MiXCR on the 5' RACE reads; one entry per CDR3 protein. Altogether more than 200,000 distinct CDR3 sequences are present, 24% being singletons, with the ten largest covering 0.5% to 0.75%. Sequencing was carried out using blood, either unsorted or a sorted T cell fraction (not recorded which). The receptors here all came from a male donor with ankylosing spondylitis or in good health (not recorded which).

A single count supports this clonotype. The rearrangement joins TRBV11-2 to TRBJ2-3; D may correspond to TRBD1 or TRBD2 (5 bases each). The V end was cut by 1 base, the J end by 4 bases, with 15 bases between. CDR3 length equals 16 residues. CDR1 is SGHAT, CDR2 FQNNGV, per germline. CDR3 protein: CASSLAWAMGADTQYF. CDR3 nucleotide sequence: TGTGCCAGCAGCTTAGCCTGGGCCATGGGGGCAGATACGCAGTATTTT.

This clonotype was counted between two and nine times. The genes are TRBV12-3 or TRBV12-4 and TRBJ1-2; D might be TRBD1 (6 bases). This CDR3 has 12 residues. V was shortened by 3 bases and J by 7 bases, with 9 bases between the two germline ends. The CDR3 DNA reads as TGTGCCAGCAGTTTCAGGGGATCTGGCTACACCTTC. It yields the protein CASSFRGSGYTF.

This clonotype was detected many times. This chain connects TRBV6-1 to TRBJ1-3, with unresolved D. Germline V lookup: CDR1 MNHNS, CDR2 SASEGT. V was pared by 9 bases and J by 7 bases, with 16 bases between. The CDR3 is 13 amino acids. CDR3 region: CASTTPPRNTIYF. The CDR3, as DNA: TGTGCCAGTACGACCCCACCTCGGAACACCATATATTTT.

The table lists this clonotype with many counts. The V gene is TRBV4-1, the J gene TRBJ2-1; D might be TRBD2 (6 bases). Trimming took 0 bases from V and 6 from J, leaving 18 bases between them. The V gene's germline CDR1 is MGHRA and CDR2 YSYEKL. This CDR3 contains 17 residues. CDR3 amino acids: CASSQDSAAGPGNEQFF. In DNA, the CDR3 is TGCGCCAGCAGCCAAGATTCAGCGGCGGGGCCGGGCAATGAGCAGTTCTTC.

This chain links TRBV20-1 with TRBJ1-5; perhaps TRBD1 as D (6 bases). The V gene's germline CDR1 is DFQATT and CDR2 SNEGSKA (reference sequence). The CDR3 consists of 15 residues. Trimming shortened V by 1 base and J by 2 bases, and 12 bases separated the two germline ends. Written as DNA, the CDR3 is TGCAGTGCTAGAGGAGGGGGGGAGGGCAATCAGCCCCAGCATTTT. Amino acid sequence: CSARGGGEGNQPQHF.

This clonotype was found a few times. The chain links TRBV20-1 to TRBJ2-6; D remains unclear. Trimming left V 6 bases short and J 4 bases short, with 10 bases between. Germline V CDR1 and CDR2: DFQATT, SNEGSKA (reference sequence). The CDR3 has 13 residues. CDR3 loop: CSAPLGGANVLTF. The CDR3, as DNA: TGCAGTGCCCCACTCGGGGGGGCCAACGTCCTGACTTTC.

The chain combines TRBV5-4 with TRBJ2-2, with a possible D match to TRBD1 (5 bases). This CDR3 has 15 amino acids. The germline V gene encodes CDR1 SGHNT and CDR2 YYREEE (reference sequence). The V gene lost 6 bases and the J gene lost 0 bases, with 12 bases spanning the gap. The CDR3 spells CASTIDSANTGELFF. Here the CDR3 DNA reads TGTGCCAGCACAATAGACAGCGCGAACACCGGGGAGCTGTTTTTT.

This clonotype was counted ten times or more. The V and J genes are TRBV14 and TRBJ1-2, with TRBD1 as a possible D gene (5 bases). CDR3 length: 14 residues. CDR1 is SGHDN, CDR2 FVKESK, per germline. The V end lost 0 bases, the J end lost 6 bases, and 11 bases lay between the germline ends. The CDR3 region has the DNA TGTGCCAGCAGCCAAGACGGGGGATTTAATGGCTACACCTTC. Translation gives CASSQDGGFNGYTF.

This chain joins TRBV12-3 or TRBV12-4 and TRBJ2-7, with 10 bases fitting TRBD1. CDR3 size: 14 residues. V lost 7 bases and J lost 2; bases outside the gene matches: 5. This chain's CDR3 is CASTKTGGTYEQYF. The CDR3 bases are TGTGCCAGCACGAAGACAGGGGGCACCTACGAGCAGTACTTC.

This clonotype was seen more than once but under ten times. This rearrangement joins TRBV20-1 to TRBJ2-3; 8 positions agree with TRBD2. CDR1 DFQATT and CDR2 SNEGSKA come from the germline V gene (reference sequence). V lost 0 bases, J lost 4 bases, and 9 bases stayed unmatched. This CDR3 region has 16 residues. The CDR3 nucleotides are TGCAGTGCTAGAGACGCCTCGGGGGGGAGGTCAGATACGCAGTATTTT. Amino acids: CSARDASGGRSDTQYF.

This clonotype was counted at least ten times. The chain recombines TRBV20-1 with TRBJ1-2; D is unclear. The length of the CDR3 is 12 residues. CDR1 and CDR2 (germline): DFQATT, SNEGSKA (reference sequence). Trimming removed 6 bases from V and 4 bases from J, with 12 bases in between. The CDR3 loop reads CSAAPMGYGYTF. CDR3 DNA: TGCAGTGCCGCTCCTATGGGCTATGGCTACACCTTC.

This rearrangement joins TRBV20-1 to TRBJ2-1, with D tentatively TRBD2 (5 bases). The ends were cut back, 6 bases at V and 4 bases at J, with 10 bases in the middle. This CDR3 is 12 amino acids long. In germline, CDR1 is DFQATT, CDR2 SNEGSKA (reference sequence). This CDR3 reads CSAGDWYNEQFF. The CDR3 bases are TGCAGTGCGGGAGACTGGTACAATGAGCAGTTCTTC.

This clonotype was counted ten times or more. The chain couples TRBV12-3 or TRBV12-4 to TRBJ2-2; 10 bases match TRBD2. J lost 7 bases, V lost 2 bases, and 1 base had no gene match. The CDR3 covers 14 residues. DNA for the CDR3: TGTGCCAGCAGTTTACAGCGGGGGGGCGGGGAGCTGTTTTTT. It translates to CASSLQRGGGELFF.

This clonotype was seen repeatedly, ten times or more. The V and J genes are TRBV29-1 and TRBJ2-1; D perhaps matches TRBD1 (5 bases). V lost 2 bases, J lost 5 bases, and 10 bases lay in between. This CDR3 has 13 amino acids. The germline CDR1 and CDR2 sequences are SQVTM and ANQGSEA. CDR3 DNA sequence: TGCAGCGTTGAAAGCGACAGAGACAATGAGCAGTTCTTC. Translating gives CSVESDRDNEQFF.

V usage is TRBV5-8 and J usage is TRBJ1-2; 7 bases map to TRBD1. V trimming: 1 base; J trimming: 2 bases; junction bases outside the gene matches: 5. CDR1 and CDR2 from the germline V gene are SGHTS and YDEGEE. This CDR3 region has 15 residues. The CDR3 sequence is CASSLYGTANYGYTF. The CDR3 DNA reads TGTGCCAGCAGCTTGTATGGGACAGCCAACTATGGCTACACCTTC.

This clonotype was detected ten times or more. The J gene is TRBJ2-2, the V gene TRBV7-9, with D perhaps TRBD1 or TRBD2 (5 bases each). CDR1 SEHNR and CDR2 FQNEAQ come from the germline V gene (reference sequence). The CDR3 is made up of 14 amino acids. Trimming removed 5 bases at V and 0 bases at J, with 7 bases between. CDR3 coding DNA: TGTGCCAGCAGCAAGGGACCGAACACCGGGGAGCTGTTTTTT. Translated: CASSKGPNTGELFF.

V is TRBV20-1 and J is TRBJ2-3, with TRBD2 matching 9 bases. The germline V gene encodes CDR1 DFQATT and CDR2 SNEGSKA (reference sequence). This CDR3 contains 15 residues. V gave up 6 bases and J gave up 2 bases; unmatched junction bases: 9. The CDR3 DNA is TGCAGTGCCAGGCCAGCGGGGGGCCTCACAGATACGCAGTATTTT. Translating gives CSARPAGGLTDTQYF.

This clonotype occurred a few times. This chain links TRBV10-3 with TRBJ2-1, with D possibly matching TRBD1 (5 bases). This CDR3 comprises 15 residues. Trimming shortened V by 7 bases and J by 5 bases, and 18 bases separated the two germline ends. CDR1 and CDR2 from the germline V gene are ENHRY and SYGVKD. CDR3 sequence (DNA): TGTGCCATCAACCCAGGGATAATTGGGGACAATGAGCAGTTCTTC. This gives the protein CAINPGIIGDNEQFF.

This clonotype has at least ten counts. J is TRBJ1-2 and V is TRBV28, with no clear D. V lost 7 bases, J lost 8 bases, and 17 bases lay in between. Germline CDR1 MDHEN, CDR2 SYDVKM. This CDR3 has 13 amino acids. The CDR3 coding sequence is TGTGCCAGCACTCTACCAGGAGGTGACGGCTACACCTTC. Residues: CASTLPGGDGYTF.

This clonotype was detected ten times or more. As DNA, the CDR3 is TGCGCCAGCAGCTTGGCGGACACCGGGGAGCTGTTTTTT. Encoded protein: CASSLADTGELFF. This chain joins TRBV5-1 and TRBJ2-2, with unresolved D. This CDR3 region has 13 residues. The V and J ends lost 0 bases and 3 bases respectively, with 3 bases between them. Germline assignment: CDR1 SGHRS and CDR2 YFSETQ.

This clonotype was detected only a few times. The chain joins TRBV6-1 to TRBJ1-6; no definite D call. The CDR3 is 13 amino acids. V was pared by 10 bases and J by 0 bases, with 7 bases between. Per the germline V gene, CDR1 is MNHNS and CDR2 is SASEGT. CDR3 protein: CATQSSYNSPLHF. CDR3 nucleotide sequence: TGTGCCACCCAGAGCTCCTATAATTCACCCCTCCACTTT.

In this sample, this clonotype turned up many times. The chain has TRBV12-3 or TRBV12-4 and TRBJ1-6; TRBD1 matches 8 bases. V lost 5 bases to trimming and J lost 9 bases; unmatched junction nucleotides: 18. CDR3 length: 18 amino acids. CDR3 coding DNA: TGTGCCAGCAGTCAAAAGAAAGTTCTGGACAGGGTTGGTTCACCCCTCCACTTT. Its protein product is CASSQKKVLDRVGSPLHF.

This clonotype showed up just a few times. This rearrangement joins TRBV10-3 to TRBJ2-5; 7 nucleotides line up with TRBD2. The germline CDR1 and CDR2 sequences are ENHRY and SYGVKD. V lost 2 bases and J lost 5; bases outside the gene matches: 11. This CDR3 is 16 amino acids long. CDR3 sequence (DNA): TGTGCCATCAGTGAGGGGCTTCTGGGAGCGGGGGAGACCCAGTACTTC. It specifies CAISEGLLGAGETQYF.